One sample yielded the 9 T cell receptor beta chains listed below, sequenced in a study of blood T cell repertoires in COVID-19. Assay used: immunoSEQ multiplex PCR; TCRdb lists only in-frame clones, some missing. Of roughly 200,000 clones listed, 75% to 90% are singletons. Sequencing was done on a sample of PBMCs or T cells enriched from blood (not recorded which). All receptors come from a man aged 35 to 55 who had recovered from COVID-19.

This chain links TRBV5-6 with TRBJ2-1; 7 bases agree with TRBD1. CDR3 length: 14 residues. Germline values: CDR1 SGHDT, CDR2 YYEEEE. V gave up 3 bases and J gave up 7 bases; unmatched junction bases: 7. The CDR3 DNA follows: TGTGCCAGCAGCTCCTTCGACAGGGTTAATGAGCAGTTCTTC. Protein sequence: CASSSFDRVNEQFF.

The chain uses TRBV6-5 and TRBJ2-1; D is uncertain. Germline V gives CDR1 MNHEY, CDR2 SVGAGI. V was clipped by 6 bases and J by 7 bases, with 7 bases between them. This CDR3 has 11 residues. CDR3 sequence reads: CASRGQNEQFF. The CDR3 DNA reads TGTGCCAGCAGGGGCCAGAATGAGCAGTTCTTC.

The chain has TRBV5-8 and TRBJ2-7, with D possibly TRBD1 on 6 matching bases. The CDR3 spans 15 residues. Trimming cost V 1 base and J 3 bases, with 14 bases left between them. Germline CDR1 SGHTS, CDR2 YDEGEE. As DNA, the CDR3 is TGTGCCAGCAGCTTGTGGGACATGATGATCTACGAGCAGTACTTC. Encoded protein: CASSLWDMMIYEQYF.

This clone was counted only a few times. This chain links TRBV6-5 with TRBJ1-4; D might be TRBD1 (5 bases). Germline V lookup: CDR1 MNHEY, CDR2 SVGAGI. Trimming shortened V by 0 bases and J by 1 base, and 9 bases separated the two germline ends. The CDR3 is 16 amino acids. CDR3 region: CASSYSSRGTNEKLFF. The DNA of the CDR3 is TGTGCCAGCAGTTACTCGAGTAGGGGAACTAATGAAAAACTGTTTTTT.

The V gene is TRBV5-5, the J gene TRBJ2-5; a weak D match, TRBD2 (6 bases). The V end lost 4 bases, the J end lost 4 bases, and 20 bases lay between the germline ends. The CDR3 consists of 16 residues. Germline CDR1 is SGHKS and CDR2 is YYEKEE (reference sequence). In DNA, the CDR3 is TGTGCCAGCAGCCCGTCGACGTGGCGGGAACGAGAGACCCAGTACTTC. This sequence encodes CASSPSTWRERETQYF.

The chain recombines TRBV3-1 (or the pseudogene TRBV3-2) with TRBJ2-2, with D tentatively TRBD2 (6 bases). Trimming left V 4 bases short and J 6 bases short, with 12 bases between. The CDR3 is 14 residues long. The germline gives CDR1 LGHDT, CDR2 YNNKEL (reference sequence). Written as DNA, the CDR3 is TGTGCCAGCAGCCCTGGAGGGGTTCCCGGGGAGCTGTTTTTT. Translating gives CASSPGGVPGELFF.

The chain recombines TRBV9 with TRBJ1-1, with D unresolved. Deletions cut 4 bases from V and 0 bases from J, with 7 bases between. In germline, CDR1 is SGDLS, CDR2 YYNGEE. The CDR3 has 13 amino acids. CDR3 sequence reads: CASSSGMNTEAFF. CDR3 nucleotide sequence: TGTGCCAGCAGCTCCGGGATGAACACTGAAGCTTTCTTT.

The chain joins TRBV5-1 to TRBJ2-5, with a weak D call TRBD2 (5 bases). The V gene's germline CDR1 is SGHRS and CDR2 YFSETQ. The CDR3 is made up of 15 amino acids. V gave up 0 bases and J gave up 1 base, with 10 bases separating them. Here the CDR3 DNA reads TGCGCCAGCAGCTTGGAATCGGGGATCCAAGAGACCCAGTACTTC. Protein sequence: CASSLESGIQETQYF.

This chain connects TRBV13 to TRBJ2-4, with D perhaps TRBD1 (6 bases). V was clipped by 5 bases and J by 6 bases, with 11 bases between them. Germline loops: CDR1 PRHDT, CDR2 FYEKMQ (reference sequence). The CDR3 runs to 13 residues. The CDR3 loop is CASSPGQRNIQYF. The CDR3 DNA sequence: TGTGCCAGCAGCCCAGGACAGAGAAACATTCAGTACTTC. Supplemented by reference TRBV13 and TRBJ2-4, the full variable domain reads AAGVIQSPRHLIKEKRETATLKCYPIPRHDTVYWYQQGPGQDPQFLISFYEKMQSDKGSIPDRFSAQQFSDYHSELNMSSLELGDSALYFCASSPGQRNIQYFGAGTRLSVL.